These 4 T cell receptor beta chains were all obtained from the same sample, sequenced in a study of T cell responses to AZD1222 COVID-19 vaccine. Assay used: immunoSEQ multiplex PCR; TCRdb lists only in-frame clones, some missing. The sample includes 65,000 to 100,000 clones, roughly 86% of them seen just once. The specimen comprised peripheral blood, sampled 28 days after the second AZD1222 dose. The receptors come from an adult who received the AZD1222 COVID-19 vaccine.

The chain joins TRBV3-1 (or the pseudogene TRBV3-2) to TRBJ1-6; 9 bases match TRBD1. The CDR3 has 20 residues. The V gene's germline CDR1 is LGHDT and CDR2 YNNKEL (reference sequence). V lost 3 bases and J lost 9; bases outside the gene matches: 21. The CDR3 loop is CASSHYIPGQGGSRGSPLHF. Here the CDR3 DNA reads TGTGCCAGCAGCCACTATATACCGGGACAGGGTGGAAGTAGAGGTTCACCCCTCCACTTT.

CDR3 sequence: CASSLARGSNQPQHF. The CDR3 DNA is TGTGCCAGCAGCTTGGCTCGCGGTAGCAATCAGCCCCAGCATTTT. The J gene is TRBJ1-5, the V gene TRBV5-5, with D uncertain. V lost 0 bases and J lost 0, with 7 bases in between. The CDR3 runs 15 residues. Germline loops: CDR1 SGHKS, CDR2 YYEKEE (reference sequence). The whole variable domain, remainder taken from reference TRBV5-5 and TRBJ1-5, is DAGVTQSPTHLIKTRGQQVTLRCSPISGHKSVSWYQQVLGQGPQFIFQYYEKEERGRGNFPDRFSARQFPNYSSELNVNALLLGDSALYLCASSLARGSNQPQHFGDGTRLSIL.

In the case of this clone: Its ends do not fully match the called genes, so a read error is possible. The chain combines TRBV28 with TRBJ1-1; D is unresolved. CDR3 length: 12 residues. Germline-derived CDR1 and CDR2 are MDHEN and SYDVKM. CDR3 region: CASGLPNTEAFF. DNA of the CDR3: TGTGCCAGCGGTTTACCGAACACTGAAGCTTTCTTT.

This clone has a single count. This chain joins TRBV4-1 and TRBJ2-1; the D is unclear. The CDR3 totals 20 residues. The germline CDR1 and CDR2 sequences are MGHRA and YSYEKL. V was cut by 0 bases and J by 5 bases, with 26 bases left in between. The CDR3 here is CASSQDPSRADRPFHNEQFF. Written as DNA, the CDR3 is TGCGCCAGCAGCCAAGATCCAAGCCGGGCCGACCGCCCGTTCCACAATGAGCAGTTCTTC.